One and the same sample provided the 5 T cell receptor beta chains below, sequenced in a study of PD-1 blockade in classical Hodgkin lymphoma. Time point: newly diagnosed, previously untreated cHL patient sample. It was by magnetic negative selection that CD4+ T cells were purified from thawed PBMCs. Libraries were prepared by immunoSEQ multiplex PCR; TCRdb keeps only in-frame clonotypes and omits some of them. The table has tens of thousands of clones, around 89% seen once. Material: CD4+ T cells from blood. The receptors stem from a human donor with classical Hodgkin lymphoma.

The chain is built from TRBV29-1 and TRBJ1-1; D unclear. V was clipped by 4 bases and J by 0 bases, with 15 bases between them. Germline CDR1 reads SQVTM; CDR2 reads ANQGSEA. This CDR3 has 15 amino acids. The CDR3 DNA sequence: TGCAGCGTTGGCGGTGGGTGGGGAATGAACACTGAAGCTTTCTTT. Residues: CSVGGGWGMNTEAFF. Together with reference TRBV29-1 and TRBJ1-1, the CDR3 gives the full variable domain: SAVISQKPSRDICQRGTSLTIQCQVDSQVTMMFWYRQQPGQSLTLIATANQGSEATYESGFVIDKFPISRPNLTFSTLTVSNMSPEDSSIYLCSVGGGWGMNTEAFFGQGTRLTVV.

The chain has TRBV5-6 and TRBJ2-1; D is unresolved. Trimming took off 0 bases at V and 5 bases at J, with 12 bases between the two ends. Germline CDR1 SGHDT, CDR2 YYEEEE. The CDR3 is made up of 15 amino acids. The CDR3, as DNA: TGTGCCAGCAGCTTGGGACAACTACGCCACAATGAGCAGTTCTTC. Translation: CASSLGQLRHNEQFF.

The chain carries TRBV28 and TRBJ1-1, with D uncertain. The CDR3 runs 15 residues. V lost 3 bases to trimming and J lost 2 bases, with 13 bases between them. CDR1 is MDHEN and CDR2 is SYDVKM in the germline V gene. In DNA, the CDR3 is TGTGCCAGCAGTTTTGGCTCAGGAGCAAACACTGAAGCTTTCTTT. The encoded protein is CASSFGSGANTEAFF.

J is TRBJ2-5 and V is TRBV10-3; TRBD2 is a possible D gene (5 bases). V lost 6 bases and J 4 bases, leaving 12 bases between the germline ends. This CDR3 spans 13 amino acids. Germline V gene data show CDR1 as ENHRY and CDR2 as SYGVKD. In nucleotides, the CDR3 is TGTGCCATCAGGGAGGCGATGGGAGAGACCCAGTACTTC. This translates into CAIREAMGETQYF.

By share, this clone ranks as medium-sized. The chain employs TRBV2 and TRBJ1-1; 9 positions match TRBD1. CDR1 and CDR2 from the germline V gene are SNHLY and FYNNEI. V lost 5 bases and J lost 4; bases outside the gene matches: 2. CDR3 length equals 13 residues. In nucleotides, the CDR3 is TGTGCCAGCAGTCTGACAGGGGGCACTGAAGCTTTCTTT. This codes for CASSLTGGTEAFF.